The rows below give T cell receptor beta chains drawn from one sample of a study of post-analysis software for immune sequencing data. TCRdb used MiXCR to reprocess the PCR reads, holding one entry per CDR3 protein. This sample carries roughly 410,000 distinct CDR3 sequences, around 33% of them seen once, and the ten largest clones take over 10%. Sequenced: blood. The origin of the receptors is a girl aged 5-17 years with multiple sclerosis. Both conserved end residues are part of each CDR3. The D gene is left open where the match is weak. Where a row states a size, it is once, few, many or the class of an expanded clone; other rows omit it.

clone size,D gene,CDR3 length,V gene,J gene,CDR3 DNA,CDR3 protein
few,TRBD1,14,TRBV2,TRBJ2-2,TGTGCCAGCAGAGGGGGACAGATGCCCGGGGAGCTGTTTTTT,CASRGGQMPGELFF
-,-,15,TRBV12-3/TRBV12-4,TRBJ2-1,TGTGCCAGCAGTTTAGGGGCAGCTACCTACAATGAGCAGTTCTTC,CASSLGAATYNEQFF
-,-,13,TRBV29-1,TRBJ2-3,TGCAGCGCCCGGACTCCCGCCGGAGATACGCAGTATTTT,CSARTPAGDTQYF
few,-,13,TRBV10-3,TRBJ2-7,TGTGCCATCAGTGACAGGGCCGGCGACGAGCAGTACTTC,CAISDRAGDEQYF
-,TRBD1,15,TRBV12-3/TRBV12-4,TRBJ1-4,TGTGCCAGCAGTCCAACCGGGACAGATAATGAAAAACTGTTTTTT,CASSPTGTDNEKLFF
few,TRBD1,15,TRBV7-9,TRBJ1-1,TGTGCCAGCAGCGCCGCGGACAGGGGGCGAACTGAAGCTTTCTTT,CASSAADRGRTEAFF
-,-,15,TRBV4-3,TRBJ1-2,TGCGCCAGCAGCCAAACCGGGATCTGGGGCTATGGCTACACCTTC,CASSQTGIWGYGYTF
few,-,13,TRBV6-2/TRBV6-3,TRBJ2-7,TGTGCCAGCTTCGGGCAGGCGATCCGGGAGCAGTACTTC,CASFGQAIREQYF
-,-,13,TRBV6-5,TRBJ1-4,TGTGCCAGCAGTTACTCGGTGGCAGGGAGCCTGTTTTTT,CASSYSVAGSLFF
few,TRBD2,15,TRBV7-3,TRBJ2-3,TGTGCCAGCAGAGCGAGCGGGGGGAGCACAGATACGCAGTATTTT,CASRASGGSTDTQYF
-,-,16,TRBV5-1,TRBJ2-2,TGCGCCAGCAGCCAAGGGGGACACCCGAACACCGGGGAGCTGTTTTTT,CASSQGGHPNTGELFF
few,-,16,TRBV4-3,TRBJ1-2,TGCGCCAGCAGCCAAGATCGGTACATAGCTAACTATGGCTACACCTTC,CASSQDRYIANYGYTF
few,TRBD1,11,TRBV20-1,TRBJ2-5,TGCAGTCGACAGGGGGCGGAGACCCAGTACTTC,CSRQGAETQYF
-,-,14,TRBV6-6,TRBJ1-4,TGTGCCAGCAGTTACTCGATGGTCGAGGAAAAACTGTTTTTT,CASSYSMVEEKLFF
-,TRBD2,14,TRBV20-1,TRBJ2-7,TGCAGTGCTAGAGAGGGGACTAGCTATTACGAGCAGTACTTC,CSAREGTSYYEQYF
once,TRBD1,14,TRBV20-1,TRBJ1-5,TGCAGTGTGACCGGTAGACAGGGGTATCAGCCCCAGCATTTT,CSVTGRQGYQPQHF
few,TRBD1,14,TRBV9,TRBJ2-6,TGTGCCAGCACCTCTCCTACAGGGGCCAACGCCCTGACTTTC,CASTSPTGANALTF
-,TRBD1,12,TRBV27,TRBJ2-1,TGTGCCAGCAGAGGGGGCCGAAATGAGCAGTTCTTC,CASRGGRNEQFF
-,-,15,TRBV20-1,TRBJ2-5,TGCAGTGCTTCATCCCGGGGTTATTTGGAGGAGACCCAGTACTTC,CSASSRGYLEETQYF
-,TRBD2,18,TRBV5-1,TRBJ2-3,TGCGCCAGCAGCTTCCGCGGGACTAGCGGGGGATTCACAGATACGCAGTATTTT,CASSFRGTSGGFTDTQYF
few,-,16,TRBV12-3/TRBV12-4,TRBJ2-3,TGTGCCAGCAGTTTATGGTCCGAACCTAGCACAGATACGCAGTATTTT,CASSLWSEPSTDTQYF
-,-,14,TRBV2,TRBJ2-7,TGTGCCAGCAGCCCGGGGGATATAGCGTACGAGCAGTACTTC,CASSPGDIAYEQYF
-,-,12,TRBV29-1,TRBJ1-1,TGCAGCGTTAGGCCGGGGAACACTGAAGCTTTCTTT,CSVRPGNTEAFF
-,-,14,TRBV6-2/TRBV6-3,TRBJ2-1,TGTGCCAGCAGGGAAATTCAGATTAGCAATGAGCAGTTCTTC,CASREIQISNEQFF
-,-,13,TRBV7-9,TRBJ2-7,TGTGCCAGCAGCTCGACAGGTTTCAACGAGCAGTACTTC,CASSSTGFNEQYF
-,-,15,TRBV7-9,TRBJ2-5,TGTGCCAGCAGCCCTAACAGGGCCCGGAAAGAGACCCAGTACTTC,CASSPNRARKETQYF
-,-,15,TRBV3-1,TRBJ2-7,TGTGCCAGCAGCCACCCCTGGGCCGAACCCGACGAGCAGTACTTC,CASSHPWAEPDEQYF
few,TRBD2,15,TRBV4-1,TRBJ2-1,TGCGCCAGCAGGGCAGGGACTAGCGGGGGCGATGAGCAGTTCTTC,CASRAGTSGGDEQFF
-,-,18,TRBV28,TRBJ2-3,TGTGCCAGCAGTTTACGGTATCGTGGCAGCATAAGCACAGATACGCAGTATTTT,CASSLRYRGSISTDTQYF
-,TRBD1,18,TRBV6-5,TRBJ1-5,TGTGCCAGCAGTTACAGACCACGGACAGGGAGGGTTTTTCAGCCCCAGCATTTT,CASSYRPRTGRVFQPQHF
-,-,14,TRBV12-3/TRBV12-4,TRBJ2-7,TGTGCCAGCAGTTTCGGACCCGGGCCCTACGAGCAGTACTTC,CASSFGPGPYEQYF
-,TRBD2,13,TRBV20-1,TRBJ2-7,TGTAGAACCCTTGGGGAGGGAACCTACGAGCAGTACTTC,CRTLGEGTYEQYF
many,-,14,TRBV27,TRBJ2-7,TGTGCCAGCAGTGCGAGAGGGGGTTACTACGAGCAGTACTTC,CASSARGGYYEQYF
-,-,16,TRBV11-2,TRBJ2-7,TGTGCCAGCAGCTTAAGCGCTCACAGTAACTCCTACGAGCAGTACTTC,CASSLSAHSNSYEQYF
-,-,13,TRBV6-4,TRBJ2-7,TGTGCCAGCAGTGAGCAAAGGGGCTACGAGCAGTACTTC,CASSEQRGYEQYF
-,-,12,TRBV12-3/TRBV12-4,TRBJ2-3,TGTGCCAGCCAACAACAATTGGGTACGCAGTATTTT,CASQQQLGTQYF
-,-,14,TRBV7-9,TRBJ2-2,TGTGCCAGCTGGAGGGACCCAAAAACCGGGGAGCTGTTTTTT,CASWRDPKTGELFF
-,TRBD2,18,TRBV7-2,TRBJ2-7,TGTGCCAGCAGCTTAGCGGCCGGGACTAGCGGGCCTCTTGACGAGCAGTACTTC,CASSLAAGTSGPLDEQYF
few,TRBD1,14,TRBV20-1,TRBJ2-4,TGCAGTGCCCGGACAGGGCTAGCCAAAAACATTCAGTACTTC,CSARTGLAKNIQYF